This is a list of T cell receptor beta chains from one sample in a study of tumor and adjacent non-tumor tissue in lung cancer. TCRdb reprocessed the multiplex PCR reads via MiXCR and lists one record per CDR3 protein. The sample holds over 110,000 distinct CDR3 sequences; around 60% are singletons and the top ten take 15% to 20%. Sequences were obtained from lung tumor tissue. The source of these receptors is a man aged 55 to 70 with small cell lung cancer. Both conserved end residues are trimmed from each CDR3. Fields, in order: D gene, V gene, CDR3 length, J gene, CDR3 protein. The D gene is left open where the match is weak.

D: NA
V: TRBV4-2
length: 14
J: TRBJ1-2
CDR3: ASGQVSEQGAWGYT

D: NA
V: TRBV21-1
length: 9
J: TRBJ1-1
CDR3: ASSNGRGRD

D: TRBD2
V: TRBV29-1
length: 11
J: TRBJ2-1
CDR3: SVRLAGYGEQF

D: TRBD2
V: TRBV11-2
length: 13
J: TRBJ2-5
CDR3: ASIQRLAGREIQY

D: NA
V: TRBV12-3/TRBV12-4
length: 16
J: TRBJ2-5
CDR3: ASSPKGGGVGQGESQY

D: TRBD1
V: TRBV29-1
length: 11
J: TRBJ2-7
CDR3: SVATGPYNEQY

D: TRBD2
V: TRBV29-1
length: 11
J: TRBJ2-3
CDR3: SVGLAISDTQY

D: TRBD2
V: TRBV29-1
length: 12
J: TRBJ2-7
CDR3: SVWLAGKTYEQY

D: TRBD1
V: TRBV28
length: 13
J: TRBJ1-2
CDR3: ASSLFGAGGYGYT

D: NA
V: TRBV28
length: 13
J: TRBJ2-3
CDR3: ASIQYDWDTDTQY

D: NA
V: TRBV28
length: 11
J: TRBJ2-7
CDR3: AIQQGPDYEQY

D: TRBD1
V: TRBV29-1
length: 11
J: TRBJ2-7
CDR3: SVGRQGSYEQY